One and the same sample provided the 3 T cell receptor beta chains below, sequenced in a study of beta chain features in type 1 diabetes. TCRB transcripts that were expressed got sequenced, as all of the isolated RNA had been reverse transcribed. TCRdb's copy holds only in-frame clones and misses some; the assay was immunoSEQ multiplex PCR. This sample has 900,000 or so clones, with roughly 16% found just once. The sequenced sample consisted of naive CD4+ T cells from blood. Source of these receptors: a woman between 18 and 30 years old in good health.

There are a few counts of this clone. V gene TRBV4-3 combines with J gene TRBJ2-7; TRBD2 might be the D (5 bases). The CDR3 has 13 residues. V was cut by 0 bases and J by 6 bases, with 9 bases left in between. CDR1 is LGHNA and CDR2 is YSLEER in the germline V gene. The CDR3 loop is CASSQDFGGEQYF. The DNA of the CDR3 is TGCGCCAGCAGCCAAGATTTCGGAGGCGAGCAGTACTTC.

The chain carries TRBV9 and TRBJ2-5; maybe TRBD2 (6 bases). Germline lookup yields CDR1 SGDLS and CDR2 YYNGEE. The CDR3 runs 16 residues. Trimming removed 2 bases at V and 4 bases at J, with 18 bases between. The CDR3, as DNA: TGTGCCAGCAGCGTCACGGGTGGGGGGAACGGAGAGACCCAGTACTTC. Translating gives CASSVTGGGNGETQYF.

There are a few counts of this clone. The rearrangement uses TRBV5-1 and TRBJ2-7, with D perhaps matching TRBD2 (5 bases). V lost 7 bases, J lost 0 bases, and 8 bases lay in between. The CDR3 consists of 12 residues. The germline CDR1 and CDR2 sequences are SGHRS and YFSETQ. The CDR3 DNA follows: TGCGCCAGCGCCGGGAACTCCTACGAGCAGTACTTC. This encodes CASAGNSYEQYF.